These 31 T cell receptor beta chains were all obtained from the same sample, sequenced in a study of shared clonotypes between healthy human individuals. Clones were sequenced by immunoSEQ multiplex PCR, and TCRdb holds only the in-frame ones, with some missing. The sample yields fewer than 2.5 million clones, roughly 93% seen once. The specimen sequenced was naive CD4+ T cells from PBMCs. Subset defined: CD45RA+ positively selected. All receptors come from a man between 18 and 29 years old in good health. Some clones in this sample may be carry-over from other donors' samples.

This clone has only one observation. CDR3 nucleotide sequence: TGTGCCACCCCACCTAAACTAGCGGGAGATGCGGATACGCAGTATTTT. Its translation: CATPPKLAGDADTQYF. The chain joins TRBV25-1 to TRBJ2-3, with 11 bases identical to TRBD2. Unmatched junction bases numbered 15, after V lost 10 bases and J lost 6 bases. Germline V CDR1 and CDR2: MGHDK, SYGVNS. The CDR3 sequence is 16 residues long.

The chain recombines TRBV6-6 with TRBJ1-1; TRBD1 might be the D (5 bases). Germline CDR1 reads MNHNY; CDR2 reads SVGAGI (reference sequence). With 3 bases removed from V and 8 bases from J, the gap between germline ends came to 16 bases. The CDR3 covers 14 residues. The CDR3 DNA reads as TGTGCCAGCAGTTATTACCGACAGAGCCAAGAAGCTTTCTTT. This gives the protein CASSYYRQSQEAFF.

The chain joins TRBV6-1 to TRBJ2-3; D unresolved. Germline CDR1 MNHNS, CDR2 SASEGT. V lost 6 bases to trimming and J lost 5 bases, with 9 bases between them. The CDR3 contains 12 residues. The CDR3 is CASRASRDTQYF. CDR3 DNA sequence: TGTGCCAGCAGGGCTAGTCGAGATACGCAGTATTTT.

The chain employs TRBV27 and TRBJ2-1; 9 bases map to TRBD1. The CDR3 runs 18 residues. With 6 bases clipped from V and 7 bases from J, the junction kept 19 bases outside the gene matches. Germline CDR1 and CDR2: MNHEY and SMNVEV (reference sequence). The CDR3 sequence: CASSRNPNRDRAKNEQFF. The CDR3 coding sequence is TGTGCCAGCAGCAGAAACCCCAACCGGGACAGGGCTAAGAATGAGCAGTTCTTC.

V gene TRBV6-1 combines with J gene TRBJ1-1; D gene uncertain. The CDR3 extends over 13 amino acids. With 4 bases removed from V and 0 bases from J, the gap between germline ends came to 6 bases. Germline-derived CDR1 and CDR2 are MNHNS and SASEGT. As DNA, the CDR3 is TGTGCCAGCAGTGCCCGGTTGAACACTGAAGCTTTCTTT. Protein sequence: CASSARLNTEAFF.

This chain joins TRBV11-2 and TRBJ2-7, with 13 bases identical to TRBD2. From germline, CDR1 is SGHAT and CDR2 FQNNGV. CDR3 length: 17 amino acids. V shed 4 bases, J shed 7 bases, and the junction held 13 bases outside the gene matches. The CDR3 bases are TGTGCCAGCAGCTCCCCGCCGGGACTAGCGGGGAAGAGAGAGCAGTACTTC. This codes for CASSSPPGLAGKREQYF.

This chain links TRBV30 with TRBJ2-1; D gene unclear. V dropped 1 base and J dropped 13 bases, with 8 bases sitting between them. The CDR3 runs 10 residues. Per germline, CDR1 GTSNPN and CDR2 SVGIG (reference sequence). The CDR3 is CAWSDYTQFF. The CDR3 region has the DNA TGTGCCTGGAGTGATTATACTCAGTTCTTC.

The chain has TRBV7-2 and TRBJ2-3; 9 positions agree with TRBD1. Trimming removed 1 base from V and 12 bases from J; junction bases left unmatched: 8. From germline, CDR1 is SGHTA and CDR2 FQGNSA. This CDR3 is 14 amino acids long. The CDR3 loop is CASSLVGQGMAQYF. The CDR3 DNA reads TGTGCCAGCAGCTTAGTGGGACAGGGAATGGCACAGTATTTT. The full variable domain, in which reference TRBV7-2 and TRBJ2-3 provide the parts outside the CDR3, is GAGVSQSPSNKVTEKGKDVELRCDPISGHTALYWYRQSLGQGLEFLIYFQGNSAPDKSGLPSDRFSAERTGGSVSTLTIQRTQQEDSAVYLCASSLVGQGMAQYFGPGTRLTVL.

Worth noting for this clone: This CDR3 is also generated by other DNA sequences in the sample. V gene TRBV5-1 combines with J gene TRBJ2-7; 11 bases agree with TRBD2. Trimming removed 0 bases from V and 4 bases from J; junction bases left unmatched: 3. This CDR3 contains 15 residues. CDR1 and CDR2 from the germline V gene are SGHRS and YFSETQ. The CDR3 sequence: CASSLAGTSGYEQYF. Written as DNA, the CDR3 is TGCGCCAGCAGCTTGGCGGGGACTAGCGGATACGAGCAGTACTTC.

As DNA, the CDR3 is TGCGCCAGCAGCCCGGTGGGGGGTAGTGGCACTGAAGCTTTCTTT. It yields the protein CASSPVGGSGTEAFF. The chain is built from TRBV5-1 and TRBJ1-1, with D possibly being TRBD1 (5 bases). The V end lost 4 bases, the J end lost 4 bases, and 17 bases lay between the germline ends. This CDR3 comprises 15 residues. Germline CDR1 and CDR2: SGHRS and YFSETQ.

The chain recombines TRBV28 with TRBJ1-1; D is possibly TRBD1 (6 bases). Trimming shortened V by 5 bases and J by 4 bases, and 17 bases separated the two germline ends. CDR3 length equals 15 residues. Germline CDR1 is MDHEN and CDR2 is SYDVKM. CDR3 nucleotides: TGTGCCAGCAGTCCTCCGACAGGTGGGGGCACTGAAGCTTTCTTT. This translates into CASSPPTGGGTEAFF.

The CDR3 reads CASSFSREFHEQFF. CDR3 coding DNA: TGTGCCAGCAGCTTCTCGCGGGAGTTTCATGAGCAGTTCTTC. The V call is TRBV11-2, the J call TRBJ2-1, with 7 bases aligning to TRBD2. Germline CDR1 reads SGHAT; CDR2 reads FQNNGV. This CDR3 has 14 residues. Germline trimming cut 3 bases from V and 8 bases from J; bases unmatched to any gene: 7.

This clone was recorded a few times. This chain connects TRBV7-3 to TRBJ1-2; D gene uncertain. Trimming removed 0 bases at V and 7 bases at J, with 9 bases between. Germline CDR1 and CDR2: SGHTA and FQGTGA. The CDR3 has 13 residues. The DNA of the CDR3 is TGTGCCAGCAGCTTAACGTTATCGTCTGGCTACACCTTC. Protein: CASSLTLSSGYTF.

The chain couples TRBV27 to TRBJ1-2; a weak D match, TRBD1 (5 bases). The germline V gene has CDR1 MNHEY and CDR2 SMNVEV (reference sequence). This CDR3 comprises 15 residues. V gave up 2 bases and J gave up 4 bases, with 14 bases separating them. The CDR3 bases are TGTGCCAGCAGTTTAAGTCCAGGGACTATCTATGGCTACACCTTC. Amino acids: CASSLSPGTIYGYTF.

The CDR3 bases are TGTGCCAGCAGCCATACAACGGGGGACCCGTACGCCTATGGCTACACCTTC. Protein: CASSHTTGDPYAYGYTF. This rearrangement joins TRBV4-2 to TRBJ1-2; tentative D call: TRBD1 (5 bases). Trimming left V 3 bases short and J 4 bases short, with 21 bases between. The CDR3 runs to 17 residues. The V gene's germline CDR1 is LGHNA and CDR2 YNFKEQ.

The chain has TRBV11-2 and TRBJ1-1; D remains ambiguous. The CDR3 consists of 14 residues. Trimming removed 3 bases at V and 8 bases at J, with 16 bases between. CDR1 is SGHAT and CDR2 is FQNNGV in the germline V gene. The CDR3 nucleotides are TGTGCCAGCAGCTTGGACGGAGGGTGGGGAGAAGCTTTCTTT. Residues: CASSLDGGWGEAFF. Based on the CDR3 plus reference TRBV11-2 and TRBJ1-1, the full variable domain is EAGVAQSPRYKIIEKRQSVAFWCNPISGHATLYWYQQILGQGPKLLIQFQNNGVVDDSQLPKDRFSAERLKGVDSTLKIQPAKLEDSAVYLCASSLDGGWGEAFFGQGTRLTVV.

The rearrangement joins TRBV29-1 to TRBJ1-2; D gene unclear. This CDR3 comprises 12 residues. The V end was cut by 7 bases, the J end by 2 bases, with 11 bases between. Germline V lookup: CDR1 SQVTM, CDR2 ANQGSEA. Here the CDR3 reads CSAMGGNYGYTF. CDR3 DNA: TGCAGCGCCATGGGCGGAAACTATGGCTACACCTTC.

The genes are TRBV28 and TRBJ2-7, with a tentative D call TRBD2 (5 bases). Germline V gene data show CDR1 as MDHEN and CDR2 as SYDVKM. The CDR3 consists of 16 residues. V shed 3 bases and J shed 2 bases, with 17 bases lying between them. Here the CDR3 reads CASSLAGMSLAYEQYF. For the CDR3, the DNA is TGTGCCAGCAGTTTGGCCGGGATGTCACTAGCCTACGAGCAGTACTTC. Complete variable domain (other parts from reference TRBV28 and TRBJ2-7): DVKVTQSSRYLVKRTGEKVFLECVQDMDHENMFWYRQDPGLGLRLIYFSYDVKMKEKGDIPEGYSVSREKKERFSLILESASTNQTSMYLCASSLAGMSLAYEQYFGPGTRLTVT.

This chain connects TRBV2 to TRBJ1-4; unclear D gene. This CDR3 has 14 amino acids. Trimming shortened V by 7 bases and J by 4 bases, and 13 bases separated the two germline ends. The germline V gene encodes CDR1 SNHLY and CDR2 FYNNEI. The CDR3 bases are TGTGCCAGCACGAGAGGGCAGAGTAATGAAAAACTGTTTTTT. Translating gives CASTRGQSNEKLFF.

This chain uses TRBV7-3 with TRBJ2-7; D is uncertain. The CDR3 is 12 residues long. Germline CDR1 SGHTA, CDR2 FQGTGA. The ends were cut back, 5 bases at V and 6 bases at J, with 11 bases in the middle. The CDR3 DNA follows: TGTGCCAGCAGCGTAGGGCGTGGCGAGCAGTACTTC. The encoded protein is CASSVGRGEQYF.

The rearrangement uses TRBV5-1 and TRBJ1-4, with D unclear. The CDR3 extends over 15 amino acids. The ends were cut back, 2 bases at V and 8 bases at J, with 16 bases in the middle. Germline V CDR1 and CDR2: SGHRS, YFSETQ. CDR3 nucleotide sequence: TGCGCCAGCAGCTTATCGTCGGGATCAGCCGAAAAACTGTTTTTT. Translated, it gives CASSLSSGSAEKLFF. The whole variable domain, remainder taken from reference TRBV5-1 and TRBJ1-4, is KAGVTQTPRYLIKTRGQQVTLSCSPISGHRSVSWYQQTPGQGLQFLFEYFSETQRNKGNFPGRFSGRQFSNSRSEMNVSTLELGDSALYLCASSLSSGSAEKLFFGSGTQLSVL.

A note on this clone: Other nucleotide sequences in the sample specify the same CDR3. V usage is TRBV5-1 and J usage is TRBJ2-2; 8 nucleotides match TRBD2. Trimming removed 0 bases from V and 1 base from J; junction bases left unmatched: 2. From germline, CDR1 is SGHRS and CDR2 YFSETQ. This CDR3 has 16 amino acids. The CDR3 sequence is CASSLGLAGNTGELFF. Written as DNA, the CDR3 is TGCGCCAGCAGCTTGGGCCTAGCGGGGAACACCGGGGAGCTGTTTTTT.

V gene TRBV18 combines with J gene TRBJ1-1, with D tentatively TRBD1 (5 bases). The length of the CDR3 is 15 residues. The germline V gene encodes CDR1 KGHSH and CDR2 LQKENI. V was pared by 0 bases and J by 0 bases, with 8 bases between. The CDR3 reads CASSPPAGLNTEAFF. The CDR3 DNA reads TGTGCCAGCTCACCACCGGCAGGGCTGAACACTGAAGCTTTCTTT.

V usage is TRBV6-1 and J usage is TRBJ1-4; no clear D gene. The length of the CDR3 is 14 residues. Germline loops: CDR1 MNHNS, CDR2 SASEGT. V lost 0 bases and J 8 bases, leaving 10 bases between the germline ends. The CDR3 region is CASSEARLWEKLFF. The DNA for the CDR3 is TGTGCCAGCAGTGAAGCCCGGCTCTGGGAAAAACTGTTTTTT.

Points on this clone: The sample has other DNA sequences that encode this CDR3 too. The chain joins TRBV5-6 to TRBJ2-7; 7 nucleotides align to TRBD1. With 2 bases clipped from V and 1 base from J, the junction kept 9 bases outside the gene matches. Germline loops: CDR1 SGHDT, CDR2 YYEEEE. The CDR3 spans 16 residues. The CDR3, as DNA: TGTGCCAGCAGCTTAGGCGCTAGGGGGCCATCCTACGAGCAGTACTTC. Translating gives CASSLGARGPSYEQYF.

V usage is TRBV4-3 and J usage is TRBJ2-1; D unresolved. The CDR3 extends over 14 amino acids. Germline values: CDR1 LGHNA, CDR2 YSLEER. Trimming removed 0 bases at V and 6 bases at J, with 9 bases between. The CDR3 loop reads CASSQEPLGNEQFF. DNA for the CDR3: TGCGCCAGCAGCCAAGAACCGCTAGGCAATGAGCAGTTCTTC.

This clone was counted once. V gene TRBV6-4 combines with J gene TRBJ2-1; 12 nucleotides match TRBD2. The trim removed 0 bases at V and 8 bases at J, leaving 8 bases unmatched. Germline V gives CDR1 MRHNA, CDR2 SNTAGT. There are 17 residues in the CDR3. CDR3 region: CASSDSLAGGREDEQFF. In DNA form, the CDR3 reads TGTGCCAGCAGTGACTCCCTAGCGGGAGGGCGCGAAGATGAGCAGTTCTTC.

The CDR3 protein is CASSYWGGEQFF. In DNA, the CDR3 is TGTGCCAGCAGTTACTGGGGCGGCGAGCAGTTCTTC. The chain couples TRBV6-5 to TRBJ2-1, with a weak D call TRBD1 (5 bases). The germline V gene has CDR1 MNHEY and CDR2 SVGAGI. Trimming pared 1 base from V and 10 bases from J, leaving 8 bases between. This CDR3 region has 12 residues.

This chain connects TRBV2 to TRBJ1-4; D is undetermined. Per germline, CDR1 SNHLY and CDR2 FYNNEI. The CDR3 is 15 residues long. The V end was cut by 4 bases, the J end by 3 bases, with 12 bases between. Written as DNA, the CDR3 is TGTGCCAGCAGTGGCCCCGCGACCCCTAATGAAAAACTGTTTTTT. Its protein is CASSGPATPNEKLFF.

The J gene is TRBJ2-1, the V gene TRBV5-1; TRBD1 or TRBD2 may be the D gene (5 bases each). The CDR3 covers 15 residues. Trimming shortened V by 4 bases and J by 9 bases, and 20 bases separated the two germline ends. CDR1 and CDR2 (germline): SGHRS, YFSETQ. In DNA form, the CDR3 reads TGCGCCAGCAGCACTGAGACTCCGGGAACAGGTGAGCAGTTCTTC. It translates to CASSTETPGTGEQFF.

The V call is TRBV7-3, the J call TRBJ2-1; 11 bases agree with TRBD2. J was trimmed by 7 bases and V by 5 bases; bases with no gene match: 10. The CDR3 extends over 16 amino acids. The germline V gene has CDR1 SGHTA and CDR2 FQGTGA. The CDR3: CASSPSFSGRVNEQFF. The CDR3 DNA sequence: TGTGCCAGCAGCCCCTCATTTAGCGGGAGGGTTAATGAGCAGTTCTTC.